The 15 T cell receptor beta chains presented below share a single source sample, sequenced in a study of blood T cell repertoires in COVID-19. Profiling relied on immunoSEQ multiplex PCR, and the TCRdb table lists in-frame clones only, not all of them. The data hold approximately 100,000 clones, with roughly 82% observed a single time. Sample: peripheral blood. These receptors were taken from a woman of 80 years or more with active or convalescent COVID-19.

The V and J genes are TRBV19 and TRBJ1-1; 7 nucleotides agree with TRBD1. Trimming cost V 4 bases and J 1 base; bases outside gene matches: 6. CDR3 length equals 15 residues. Germline CDR1 is LNHDA and CDR2 is SQIVND (reference sequence). The CDR3 reads CASSKRRQGNTEAFF. DNA of the CDR3: TGTGCCAGTAGTAAAAGGAGACAGGGGAACACTGAAGCTTTCTTT.

In its sample, this clone was seen once. V usage is TRBV3-1 (or the pseudogene TRBV3-2) and J usage is TRBJ1-1; D perhaps matches TRBD1 (5 bases). CDR3 length: 14 amino acids. Germline CDR1 LGHDT, CDR2 YNNKEL (reference sequence). V shed 7 bases and J shed 1 base, with 13 bases lying between them. This chain's CDR3 is CASKPQGWNTEAFF. CDR3 in DNA: TGTGCCAGCAAACCCCAGGGTTGGAACACTGAAGCTTTCTTT.

This clone was counted a single time. V gene TRBV18 combines with J gene TRBJ2-7, with TRBD1 as a possible D gene (5 bases). The germline V and J ends were trimmed by 1 base and 3 bases, with 13 bases remaining between them. This CDR3 comprises 15 residues. The germline V gene has CDR1 KGHSH and CDR2 LQKENI. CDR3 sequence reads: CASSPRGRLRYEQYF. The CDR3 nucleotides read TGTGCCAGCTCACCACGGGGCCGCCTTCGCTACGAGCAGTACTTC. Full variable domain (outside the CDR3, taken from reference TRBV18 and TRBJ2-7): NAGVMQNPRHLVRRRGQEARLRCSPMKGHSHVYWYRQLPEEGLKFMVYLQKENIIDESGMPKERFSAEFPKEGPSILRIQQVVRGDSAAYFCASSPRGRLRYEQYFGPGTRLTVT.

J is TRBJ1-6 and V is TRBV21-1. TRBV21-1 is recorded as a pseudogene. This CDR3 comprises 14 residues. For the CDR3, the DNA is TGTGCCGGCCGGGGTTACTCCTATAATTCACCCCTCCACTTT. This codes for CAGRGYSYNSPLHF.

The V call is TRBV10-3, the J call TRBJ2-2; 10 nucleotides line up with TRBD2. CDR3 length: 15 residues. The V gene end was trimmed by 6 bases and the J gene end by 7 bases; junction bases not matched to a gene: 8. CDR1 is ENHRY and CDR2 is SYGVKD in the germline V gene. The CDR3 sequence is CAIRKGLARGGELFF. In nucleotides, the CDR3 is TGTGCCATCAGGAAGGGACTAGCGAGGGGCGGGGAGCTGTTTTTT.

The count of this clone is one. This chain joins TRBV7-9 and TRBJ2-7, with a possible D match to TRBD1 (6 bases). The CDR3 loop spans 13 amino acids. The germline V and J ends were trimmed by 11 bases and 5 bases, with 19 bases remaining between them. Per the germline V gene, CDR1 is SEHNR and CDR2 is FQNEAQ (reference sequence). CDR3 sequence: CAGGTGNINEQYF. The CDR3 DNA is TGTGCCGGCGGAACAGGGAATATCAACGAGCAGTACTTC.

This chain links TRBV2 with TRBJ2-1; weak D call: TRBD2 (5 bases). Germline lookup yields CDR1 SNHLY and CDR2 FYNNEI. The CDR3 spans 18 residues. Trimming left V 3 bases short and J 0 bases short, with 18 bases between. The CDR3 loop is CASSEASFLISSYNEQFF. CDR3 in DNA: TGTGCCAGCAGTGAGGCTAGCTTTTTAATCTCCTCCTACAATGAGCAGTTCTTC.

This clone was observed a few times. The chain uses TRBV18 and TRBJ2-7; D might be TRBD1 (5 bases). The germline V gene has CDR1 KGHSH and CDR2 LQKENI. Trimming pared 5 bases from V and 2 bases from J, leaving 19 bases between. CDR3 length: 16 residues. CDR3 bases: TGTGCCAGCTCAATACAGGCTCCCAGACCTCCCTACGAGCAGTACTTC. Its translation is CASSIQAPRPPYEQYF.

V is TRBV2 and J is TRBJ1-4, with D perhaps matching TRBD1 (5 bases). CDR1 and CDR2 (germline): SNHLY, FYNNEI. The CDR3 sequence is 17 residues long. Trimming shortened V by 6 bases and J by 7 bases, and 24 bases separated the two germline ends. The CDR3 reads CASRATILQVRSEKLFF. CDR3 nucleotide sequence: TGTGCCAGCAGGGCCACCATACTACAGGTTAGGAGTGAAAAACTGTTTTTT.

The V and J genes are TRBV28 and TRBJ2-7; a possible D gene is TRBD1 (5 bases). This CDR3 has 14 amino acids. Germline V gene lookup returns CDR1 MDHEN and CDR2 SYDVKM. Trimming took 1 base from V and 3 from J, leaving 10 bases between them. CDR3 in amino acids: CASSLSGPHYEQYF. The CDR3 bases are TGTGCCAGCAGTTTATCAGGGCCCCACTACGAGCAGTACTTC.

The rearrangement joins TRBV4-1 to TRBJ2-1, with a possible D match to TRBD2 (6 bases). Trimming pared 4 bases from V and 2 bases from J, leaving 12 bases between. This CDR3 has 15 residues. Germline values: CDR1 MGHRA, CDR2 YSYEKL. The DNA for the CDR3 is TGCGCCAGCAGCCGGGGACTCACCCCCTACAATGAGCAGTTCTTC. Translation: CASSRGLTPYNEQFF.

The genes are TRBV5-5 and TRBJ2-2; possible D gene TRBD2, 5 bases. The CDR3 is 14 residues long. The V end was cut by 4 bases, the J end by 9 bases, with 16 bases between. Germline lookup yields CDR1 SGHKS and CDR2 YYEKEE (reference sequence). CDR3 region: CASSLAGLARELFF. The DNA for the CDR3 is TGTGCCAGCAGCCTCGCCGGGCTAGCTCGGGAGCTGTTTTTT. Based on the CDR3 plus reference TRBV5-5 and TRBJ2-2, the full variable domain is DAGVTQSPTHLIKTRGQQVTLRCSPISGHKSVSWYQQVLGQGPQFIFQYYEKEERGRGNFPDRFSARQFPNYSSELNVNALLLGDSALYLCASSLAGLARELFFGEGSRLTVL.

V gene TRBV15 combines with J gene TRBJ1-5, with no clear D. The ends were cut back, 1 base at V and 0 bases at J, with 7 bases in the middle. From germline, CDR1 is LNHNV and CDR2 YYDKDF (reference sequence). The CDR3 runs 15 residues. This CDR3 reads CATSRGQNSNQPQHF. DNA of the CDR3: TGTGCCACCAGCAGAGGGCAGAATAGCAATCAGCCCCAGCATTTT.

The V and J genes are TRBV6-5 and TRBJ1-2; no clear D. In germline, CDR1 is MNHEY, CDR2 SVGAGI. The CDR3 consists of 15 residues. Trimming shortened V by 0 bases and J by 8 bases, and 16 bases separated the two germline ends. The CDR3 DNA sequence: TGTGCCAGCAGTTACTCCGGGATCGCGGGAATAGGCTACACCTTC. Translated, it gives CASSYSGIAGIGYTF.

The CDR3 coding sequence is TGTGCCAGCAGTGAATGGGACAGCTATGGCTACACCTTC. Translation gives CASSEWDSYGYTF. The chain employs TRBV2 and TRBJ1-2; TRBD1 matches at 7 bases. Looked up from germline, CDR1 is SNHLY and CDR2 is FYNNEI. V lost 2 bases and J lost 4; bases outside the gene matches: 1. CDR3 length: 13 residues. The full variable domain, its missing parts supplied by reference TRBV2 and TRBJ1-2, is EPEVTQTPSHQVTQMGQEVILRCVPISNHLYFYWYRQILGQKVEFLVSFYNNEISEKSEIFDDQFSVERPDGSNFTLKIRSTKLEDSAMYFCASSEWDSYGYTFGSGTRLTVV.